The 23 T cell receptor beta chains in this list originate from one sample, sequenced in a study of graft-versus-host responses after intestinal transplantation. The antigens of these receptors remain unknown. TCRdb's copy holds only in-frame clones and misses some; the assay was immunoSEQ multiplex PCR. The sample carries about 110,000 clones, 90% to 95% recorded once. The source material was unstimulated CD4+ T cells sorted from spleen or lymph node cells, sampled before transplant. The source is a human donor who was the organ donor for an intestinal transplant.

The J gene is TRBJ2-3, the V gene TRBV5-1, with D possibly being TRBD2 (6 bases). There are 16 residues in the CDR3. The germline V gene encodes CDR1 SGHRS and CDR2 YFSETQ. With 4 bases removed from V and 2 bases from J, the gap between germline ends came to 17 bases. Written as DNA, the CDR3 is TGCGCCAGCAGCCAACCTCGGGACTCGATCACAGATACGCAGTATTTT. Translation gives CASSQPRDSITDTQYF.

The V and J genes are TRBV18 and TRBJ2-1, with 14 bases aligning to TRBD2. The V segment lost 4 bases and the J segment 9 bases; nucleotides outside the gene matches: 8. From germline, CDR1 is KGHSH and CDR2 LQKENI. There are 16 residues in the CDR3. The CDR3 spells CASSQDGTSGRAEQFF. In DNA form, the CDR3 reads TGTGCCAGCTCACAAGATGGGACTAGCGGGAGAGCTGAGCAGTTCTTC.

The chain employs TRBV20-1 and TRBJ2-3; D perhaps matches TRBD2 (5 bases). Trimming stripped 7 bases from V and 4 bases from J, with 9 bases between. In germline, CDR1 is DFQATT, CDR2 SNEGSKA (reference sequence). The length of the CDR3 is 11 residues. Here the CDR3 reads CSVLAADTQYF. The CDR3 nucleotides read TGCAGTGTCCTAGCTGCAGATACGCAGTATTTT.

The chain has TRBV19 and TRBJ2-7, with a weak D call TRBD1 (6 bases). Germline values: CDR1 LNHDA, CDR2 SQIVND (reference sequence). The V end was cut by 7 bases, the J end by 0 bases, with 10 bases between. This CDR3 region has 13 residues. This CDR3 reads CASKGDGSYEQYF. In nucleotides, the CDR3 is TGTGCCAGTAAGGGGGACGGCTCCTACGAGCAGTACTTC.

This chain uses TRBV6-1 with TRBJ1-5, with unresolved D. The CDR3 is 14 residues long. Germline CDR1 is MNHNS and CDR2 is SASEGT. Trimming removed 3 bases at V and 9 bases at J, with 15 bases between. CDR3 bases: TGTGCCAGCAGTGATGTGAGGGCCTGGGGGCCCCAGCATTTT. Protein: CASSDVRAWGPQHF.

This chain links TRBV27 with TRBJ1-2, with D perhaps matching TRBD1 (5 bases). Trimming shortened V by 2 bases and J by 1 base, and 14 bases separated the two germline ends. The CDR3 is made up of 16 amino acids. The germline CDR1 and CDR2 sequences are MNHEY and SMNVEV (reference sequence). This CDR3 is CASSLVSRGLNYGYTF. The CDR3 DNA follows: TGTGCCAGCAGTTTAGTCTCCCGGGGCCTTAACTATGGCTACACCTTC.

This clone was picked up one time. CDR3 protein: CSVDVNEKLFF. The CDR3 DNA is TGCAGCGTTGACGTTAATGAAAAACTGTTTTTT. V and J are TRBV29-1 and TRBJ1-4; D gene uncertain. The V gene lost 3 bases and the J gene lost 4 bases, with 3 bases spanning the gap. CDR1 is SQVTM, CDR2 ANQGSEA, per germline. The CDR3 consists of 11 residues.

The chain couples TRBV27 to TRBJ2-2; D is unclear. CDR3 length: 16 residues. CDR1 MNHEY and CDR2 SMNVEV come from the germline V gene (reference sequence). V was pared by 1 base and J by 1 base, with 10 bases between. The CDR3 sequence: CASSLLGKRNTGELFF. The CDR3 DNA is TGTGCCAGCAGTTTATTGGGAAAGCGGAACACCGGGGAGCTGTTTTTT.

This chain uses TRBV27 with TRBJ1-5; no clear D. V lost 6 bases to trimming and J lost 3 bases, with 3 bases between them. Germline CDR1 is MNHEY and CDR2 is SMNVEV (reference sequence). This CDR3 has 11 residues. The CDR3 region is CASRDNQPQHF. The CDR3 coding sequence is TGTGCCAGCAGGGACAATCAGCCCCAGCATTTT.

V gene TRBV7-6 combines with J gene TRBJ2-1; 7 nucleotides match TRBD2. The CDR3 runs to 13 residues. The germline V gene has CDR1 SGHVS and CDR2 FNYEAQ. Trimming at V came to 1 base and at J to 6 bases, leaving 0 bases not matched to a gene. The CDR3, as DNA: TGTGCCAGCAGCTTAGGGACTAGCAATGAGCAGTTCTTC. Translated: CASSLGTSNEQFF.

This sequence joins TRBV9 and TRBJ2-3, with D possibly matching TRBD1 (5 bases). Germline values: CDR1 SGDLS, CDR2 YYNGEE. This CDR3 has 16 amino acids. With 2 bases removed from V and 2 bases from J, the gap between germline ends came to 15 bases. The CDR3: CASSVLTEINTDTQYF. The DNA for the CDR3 is TGTGCCAGCAGCGTCCTGACAGAAATTAACACAGATACGCAGTATTTT.

In DNA form, the CDR3 reads TGTGCCTGGAGTCTTCAGGACAGGGATGCTCTATGCTATGGCTACACCTTC. The encoded protein is CAWSLQDRDALCYGYTF. The chain is built from TRBV30 and TRBJ1-2; TRBD1 agrees at 8 bases. There are 17 residues in the CDR3. V lost 2 bases and J lost 4; bases outside the gene matches: 15. From germline, CDR1 is GTSNPN and CDR2 SVGIG (reference sequence).

The chain links TRBV5-8 to TRBJ2-7; 12 bases line up with TRBD2. The junction had 7 bases not matched to a gene; V was cut back by 5 bases and J by 7 bases. The CDR3 totals 14 residues. Germline CDR1 and CDR2: SGHTS and YDEGEE. CDR3 protein: CASRRTSGIGEQYF. CDR3 in DNA: TGTGCCAGCAGAAGGACTAGCGGGATCGGGGAGCAGTACTTC.

This clone was recorded a few times. Mismatch with germline at one junction end may stem from a read error. The chain joins TRBV19 to TRBJ2-1; 7 nucleotides line up with TRBD2. The germline CDR1 and CDR2 sequences are LNHDA and SQIVND (reference sequence). The CDR3 runs to 11 residues. The CDR3 DNA sequence: TGTGCCAGTAGTCCCCCAGGGAGGGTGGTCTTC. It yields the protein CASSPPGRVVF.

The J gene is TRBJ1-4, the V gene TRBV5-1, with 9 bases identical to TRBD1. Germline assignment: CDR1 SGHRS and CDR2 YFSETQ. The CDR3 has 14 amino acids. Trimming cost V 2 bases and J 8 bases; bases outside gene matches: 4. As DNA, the CDR3 is TGCGCCAGCAGCTTAACAGGGGGCTGGGAAAAACTGTTTTTT. Protein: CASSLTGGWEKLFF.

The J gene is TRBJ2-3, the V gene TRBV6-1; D may match TRBD1 or TRBD2 (6 bases each). Looked up from germline, CDR1 is MNHNS and CDR2 is SASEGT. Trimming removed 3 bases at V and 3 bases at J, with 13 bases between. The CDR3 runs 15 residues. The CDR3 loop is CASSDGGARTDTQYF. Here the CDR3 DNA reads TGTGCCAGCAGTGACGGGGGCGCACGGACAGATACGCAGTATTTT.

CDR3 nucleotides: TGTGCCAGCTCTCAACAGGGTCGGAACACTGAAGCTTTCTTT. Protein sequence: CASSQQGRNTEAFF. This sequence joins TRBV18 and TRBJ1-1, with D tentatively TRBD1 (6 bases). With 6 bases removed from V and 1 base from J, the gap between germline ends came to 12 bases. Germline loops: CDR1 KGHSH, CDR2 LQKENI. The CDR3 totals 14 residues.

A word on this clone: Distinct nucleotide sequences in the sample also encode this CDR3. The CDR3 is CASSPRTGADTQYF. Here the CDR3 DNA reads TGTGCCAGCAGCCCCCGTACAGGGGCAGATACGCAGTATTTT. The chain carries TRBV9 and TRBJ2-3; 7 bases fit TRBD1. CDR1 is SGDLS, CDR2 YYNGEE, per germline. CDR3 length: 14 residues. Trimming took 4 bases from V and 4 from J; bases not matched to a gene: 6.

V gene TRBV5-8 combines with J gene TRBJ2-5; D might be TRBD1 (6 bases). With the DNA end fitting TRBJ2-7 better, the J assignment may be wrong. Germline assignment: CDR1 SGHTS and CDR2 YDEGEE. This CDR3 is built from 15 residues. CDR3 sequence reads: CASSLGRDTFYEQYF. CDR3 bases: TGTGCCAGCAGCTTGGGTCGGGACACCTTTTACGAGCAGTACTTC.

CDR3 sequence: CASSSSGYNEQFF. CDR3 DNA: TGTGCCAGCAGCTCTAGTGGGTACAATGAGCAGTTCTTC. V usage is TRBV5-8 and J usage is TRBJ2-1, with unresolved D. The CDR3 covers 13 residues. The germline V gene has CDR1 SGHTS and CDR2 YDEGEE. The V and J ends lost 3 bases and 4 bases respectively, with 8 bases between them.

V is TRBV7-3 and J is TRBJ2-3; TRBD1 is a possible D gene (6 bases). The CDR3 covers 13 residues. The V end lost 5 bases, the J end lost 6 bases, and 12 bases lay between the germline ends. Germline CDR1 SGHTA, CDR2 FQGTGA. The chain's CDR3 is CASSQQGADTQYF. The CDR3 DNA sequence: TGTGCCAGCAGCCAACAGGGCGCGGATACGCAGTATTTT. Full variable domain (remainder filled in from reference TRBV7-3 and TRBJ2-3): GAGVSQTPSNKVTEKGKYVELRCDPISGHTALYWYRQSLGQGPEFLIYFQGTGAADDSGLPNDRFFAVRPEGSVSTLKIQRTERGDSAVYLCASSQQGADTQYFGPGTRLTVL.

The chain has TRBV6-5 and TRBJ1-1; no firm D call. Germline CDR1 is MNHEY and CDR2 is SVGAGI. The V end lost 4 bases, the J end lost 1 base, and 10 bases lay between the germline ends. The CDR3 totals 14 residues. CDR3 region: CASSSRIANTEAFF. DNA for the CDR3: TGTGCCAGCAGTTCCAGGATCGCGAACACTGAAGCTTTCTTT.

CDR3 sequence reads: CASSGTLNTGELFF. The CDR3 DNA is TGCGCCAGTTCCGGGACACTTAACACCGGGGAGCTGTTTTTT. V and J are TRBV10-1 and TRBJ2-2; tentatively, D is TRBD1 (6 bases). This CDR3 contains 14 residues. The V end lost 9 bases, the J end lost 2 bases, and 13 bases lay between the germline ends. Germline-derived CDR1 and CDR2 are WNHNN and SYGVQD (reference sequence).